This TCR beta chain was sequenced for a study of blood T cell repertoires in COVID-19. Here immunoSEQ multiplex PCR was the method, and the copy in TCRdb shows in-frame clones only, minus some. Of roughly 250,000 clones listed, approximately 90% are singletons. This clone was counted once. Germline lookup yields CDR1 SGHRS and CDR2 YFSETQ. There are 15 residues in the CDR3. V was pared by 4 bases and J by 7 bases, with 20 bases between. This clonotype was obtained from a woman under 30 who had recovered from COVID-19. Material: PBMCs or T cells enriched from blood (not recorded which). The chain recombines TRBV5-1 with TRBJ1-2, with TRBD1 as a possible D gene (6 bases). The CDR3 DNA follows: TGCGCCAGCAGCCCACCCCGTGCAGGGGTCGGTGGCTACACCTTC. Residues: CASSPPRAGVGGYTF.